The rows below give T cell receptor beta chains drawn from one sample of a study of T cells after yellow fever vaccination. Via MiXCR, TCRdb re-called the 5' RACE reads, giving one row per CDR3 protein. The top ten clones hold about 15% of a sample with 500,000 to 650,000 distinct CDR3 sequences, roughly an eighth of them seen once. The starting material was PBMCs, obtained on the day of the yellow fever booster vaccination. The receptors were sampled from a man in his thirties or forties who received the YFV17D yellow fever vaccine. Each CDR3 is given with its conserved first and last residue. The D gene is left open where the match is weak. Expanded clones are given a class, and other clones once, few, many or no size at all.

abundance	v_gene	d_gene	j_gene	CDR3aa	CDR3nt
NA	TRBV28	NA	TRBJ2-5	CASSSFGDYQETQYF	TGTGCCAGCAGTTCCTTCGGGGACTACCAAGAGACCCAGTACTTC
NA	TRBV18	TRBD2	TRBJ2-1	CASSPTPGTSGTNEQFF	TGTGCCAGCTCACCAACCCCCGGGACTAGCGGGACAAATGAGCAGTTCTTC
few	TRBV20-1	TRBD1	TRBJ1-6	CSARDEDRGSYNSPLHF	TGCAGTGCTAGAGATGAGGACAGGGGCTCCTATAATTCACCCCTCCACTTT
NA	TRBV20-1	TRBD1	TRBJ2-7	CSATGQAHEQYF	TGCAGTGCTACAGGACAGGCACACGAGCAGTACTTC
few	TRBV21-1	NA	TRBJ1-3	CASSKEKSSLDGNTIYF	TGTGCCAGCAGCAAAGAGAAAAGTAGTTTAGATGGAAACACCATATATTTT
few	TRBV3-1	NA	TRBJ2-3	CASSQSGNTQYF	TGTGCCAGCAGCCAATCAGGGAATACGCAGTATTTT
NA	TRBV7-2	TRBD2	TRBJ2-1	CASSLEVLAGGEQFF	TGTGCCAGCAGCTTAGAAGTACTAGCGGGAGGTGAGCAGTTCTTC
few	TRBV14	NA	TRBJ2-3	CASSQYDGTVADTQYF	TGTGCCAGCAGCCAATACGACGGGACGGTCGCAGATACGCAGTATTTT
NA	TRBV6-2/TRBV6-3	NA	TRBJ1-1	CASSYVGDGSEAFF	TGTGCCAGCAGTTACGTTGGGGACGGATCTGAAGCTTTCTTT
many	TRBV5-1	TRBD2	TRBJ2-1	CASSLRTSGYNEQFF	TGCGCCAGCAGCCTGCGGACTAGCGGATACAATGAGCAGTTCTTC
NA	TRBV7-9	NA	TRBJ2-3	CASSHGGVGTDTQYF	TGTGCCAGCAGCCACGGGGGAGTCGGCACAGATACGCAGTATTTT
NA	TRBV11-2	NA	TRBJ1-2	CASSLSRTNYGYTF	TGTGCCAGCAGCTTATCCAGGACTAACTATGGCTACACCTTC
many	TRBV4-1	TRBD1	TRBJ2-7	CASSQDGLGTASYEQYF	TGCGCCAGCAGCCAAGATGGGTTGGGGACAGCTTCCTACGAGCAGTACTTC
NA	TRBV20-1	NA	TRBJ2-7	CSASWLGPSYEQYF	TGCAGTGCTAGCTGGTTGGGACCCTCCTACGAGCAGTACTTC
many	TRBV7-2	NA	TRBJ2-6	CASSLDSSGANVLTF	TGTGCCAGCAGCTTAGACAGCTCTGGGGCCAACGTCCTGACTTTC
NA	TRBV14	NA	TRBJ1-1	CASSQGEAFF	TGTGCCAGCAGCCAAGGAGAGGCTTTCTTT
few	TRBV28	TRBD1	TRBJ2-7	CASWGQYEQYF	TGTGCCAGCTGGGGACAGTACGAGCAGTACTTC
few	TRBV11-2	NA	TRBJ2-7	CASSGLRDFNFPTAYEQYF	TGTGCCAGCAGCGGTTTACGGGACTTCAACTTTCCAACTGCCTACGAGCAGTACTTC
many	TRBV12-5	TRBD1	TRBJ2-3	CASGAGTETDTQYF	TGTGCTAGTGGCGCCGGGACAGAAACAGATACGCAGTATTTT
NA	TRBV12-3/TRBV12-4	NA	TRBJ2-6	CTFSLVPGGGAGANVLTF	TGTACCTTCAGTTTAGTACCAGGGGGAGGGGCTGGGGCCAACGTCCTGACTTTC
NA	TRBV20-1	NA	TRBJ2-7	CSARDISYEQYF	TGCAGTGCTAGAGATATCAGCTACGAGCAGTACTTC
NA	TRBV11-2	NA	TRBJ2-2	CASRGGILATTGELFF	TGTGCCAGCAGAGGGGGGATACTAGCAACCACCGGGGAGCTGTTTTTT
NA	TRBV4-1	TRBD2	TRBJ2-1	CASSQTGTSDYNEQFF	TGCGCCAGCAGCCAAACAGGGACTAGCGACTACAATGAGCAGTTCTTC
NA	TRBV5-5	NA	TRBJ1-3	CASSPESGGNTIYF	TGTGCCAGCAGCCCGGAAAGTGGTGGAAACACCATATATTTT
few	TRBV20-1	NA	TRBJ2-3	CSASPLRSQGITSTDTQYF	TGCAGTGCTTCTCCTCTCAGGAGCCAGGGGATCACTAGCACAGATACGCAGTATTTT
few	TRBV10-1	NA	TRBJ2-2	CASSGLAEGELFF	TGCGCCAGCAGTGGCCTAGCAGAGGGGGAGCTGTTTTTT
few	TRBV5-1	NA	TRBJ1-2	CASSLNSPSDGYTF	TGCGCCAGCAGCTTGAACAGTCCATCGGATGGCTACACCTTC
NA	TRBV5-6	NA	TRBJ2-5	CASSFASEQETQYF	TGTGCCAGCAGCTTCGCTAGCGAACAAGAGACCCAGTACTTC
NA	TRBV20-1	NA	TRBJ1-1	CSAGTRGNTEAFF	TGCAGTGCCGGGACAAGGGGGAACACTGAAGCTTTCTTT
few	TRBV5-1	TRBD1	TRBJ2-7	CASSTTGIYEQYF	TGCGCCAGCTCGACGACAGGGATCTACGAGCAGTACTTC
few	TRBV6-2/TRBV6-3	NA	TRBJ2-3	CASNIRTFSASTDTQYF	TGTGCCAGCAACATCCGGACTTTTTCGGCTAGCACAGATACGCAGTATTTT
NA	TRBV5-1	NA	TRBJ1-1	CASMNLRQAGTEAFF	TGCGCCAGCATGAATCTTCGACAGGCCGGCACTGAAGCTTTCTTT
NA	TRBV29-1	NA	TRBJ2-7	CSVARPGLRDEQYF	TGCAGCGTTGCCCGACCAGGGCTTCGGGACGAGCAGTACTTC
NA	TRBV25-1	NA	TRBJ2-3	CASSDISGISTDTQYF	TGTGCCAGCAGTGATATTAGCGGAATTAGCACAGATACGCAGTATTTT
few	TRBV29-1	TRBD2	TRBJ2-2	CSVGLAGEGKAGELFF	TGCAGCGTAGGACTAGCGGGAGAAGGAAAGGCCGGGGAGCTGTTTTTT
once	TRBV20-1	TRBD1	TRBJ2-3	CSASRDRGAADTQYF	TGCAGTGCTAGCCGGGACAGGGGGGCGGCAGATACGCAGTATTTT
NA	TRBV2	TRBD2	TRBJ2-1	CASCGGRGRNEQFF	TGTGCCAGCTGCGGAGGGAGGGGTCGGAATGAGCAGTTCTTC
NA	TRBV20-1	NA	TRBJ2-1	CSASLAANGRPSYNEQFF	TGCAGTGCTAGCTTGGCGGCGAACGGGAGACCTTCCTACAATGAGCAGTTCTTC
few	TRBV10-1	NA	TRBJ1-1	CASSGQAPNTEAFF	TGCGCCAGCAGTGGGCAGGCGCCGAACACTGAAGCTTTCTTT
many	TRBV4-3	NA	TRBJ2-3	CASSRDGSTDTQYF	TGCGCCAGCAGCCGGGACGGGAGCACAGATACGCAGTATTTT
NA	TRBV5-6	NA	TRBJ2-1	CASSFSTLAFF	TGTGCCAGCAGCTTTTCTACCTTGGCGTTCTTC
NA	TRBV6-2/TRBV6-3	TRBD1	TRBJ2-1	CASRLSPDRTLYNEQFF	TGTGCCAGCAGACTCTCCCCGGACAGGACCTTATACAATGAGCAGTTCTTC
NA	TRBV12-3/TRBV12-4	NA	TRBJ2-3	CASSLVQGLDTQYF	TGTGCCAGCAGTTTAGTACAGGGCCTAGATACGCAGTATTTT
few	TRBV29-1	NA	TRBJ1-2	CSKGGYGYTF	TGCAGCAAAGGGGGATATGGCTACACCTTC
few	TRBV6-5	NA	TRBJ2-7	CASSYSRGAGYEQYF	TGTGCCAGCAGTTACTCCAGGGGCGCAGGATACGAGCAGTACTTC
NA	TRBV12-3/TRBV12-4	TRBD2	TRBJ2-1	CASSLLPGLAGGPQGLNEQFF	TGTGCCAGCAGTTTGCTCCCCGGACTAGCGGGAGGGCCCCAGGGCCTCAATGAGCAGTTCTTC
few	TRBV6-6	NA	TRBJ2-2	CASSSSLLGELFF	TGTGCCAGCAGTTCCTCTCTTCTCGGGGAGCTGTTTTTT
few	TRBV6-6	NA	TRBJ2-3	CASGREQYF	TGTGCCAGTGGGCGGGAGCAGTATTTT
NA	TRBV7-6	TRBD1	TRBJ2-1	CASSTKPGGQGNEQFF	TGTGCCAGCAGCACCAAGCCGGGGGGACAGGGTAATGAGCAGTTCTTC
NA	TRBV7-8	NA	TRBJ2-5	CASRQVGETQYF	TGTGCCAGCAGACAAGTCGGGGAGACCCAGTACTTC
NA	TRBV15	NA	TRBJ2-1	CATSRDLGSGPREQFF	TGTGCCACCAGCAGAGATCTGGGTTCGGGCCCAAGAGAGCAGTTCTTC
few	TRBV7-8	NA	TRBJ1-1	CASSPVPQGNTEAFF	TGTGCCAGCAGCCCCGTACCTCAGGGTAACACTGAAGCTTTCTTT
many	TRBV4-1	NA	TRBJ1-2	CASSQRQDIHGYTF	TGCGCCAGCAGCCAGCGACAGGATATACATGGCTACACCTTC
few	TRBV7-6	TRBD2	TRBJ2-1	CASSLVEASGRNEQFF	TGTGCCAGCAGCTTAGTTGAGGCTAGCGGGAGGAATGAGCAGTTCTTC
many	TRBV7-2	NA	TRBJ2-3	CASSLLGGDTQYF	TGTGCCAGCAGCTTATTAGGAGGAGATACGCAGTATTTT
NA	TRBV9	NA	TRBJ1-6	CASSGEGVFGSPLHF	TGTGCCAGCAGCGGAGAGGGGGTGTTCGGGTCACCCCTCCACTTT
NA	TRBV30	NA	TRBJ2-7	CAWSPRTVTYEQYF	TGTGCCTGGAGTCCAAGGACGGTGACCTACGAGCAGTACTTC
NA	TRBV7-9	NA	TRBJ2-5	CASSLSEAQETQYF	TGTGCCAGCAGCCTATCCGAGGCCCAAGAGACCCAGTACTTC
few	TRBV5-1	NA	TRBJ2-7	CASSTGTEGGHSYEQYF	TGCGCCAGCAGCACGGGGACGGAAGGAGGTCACTCCTACGAGCAGTACTTC